This T cell receptor (beta chain) was observed in a study of CD4 and CD8 cells across lung adenocarcinoma regions. There are many counts of this clonotype. TCRdb reprocessed the PCR reads via MiXCR and lists one record per CDR3 protein. The sample includes some 7,600 distinct CDR3 sequences, around 45% of them seen just once. The patients had localized lung adenocarcinoma, a non-small cell subtype. Sequences were obtained from CD8+ T cells from the center of a lung tumor. The origin of this receptor is a male donor with lung adenocarcinoma. The CD4 and CD8 labels of this study may be unreliable.

As DNA, the CDR3 is TGTGCCAGCAGCCCCACAGGGGGTGGAGAGACCCAGTACTTC. This codes for CASSPTGGGETQYF. The J gene is TRBJ2-5, the V gene TRBV6-1; 8 bases align to TRBD1. Germline loops: CDR1 MNHNS, CDR2 SASEGT. CDR3 length equals 14 residues. Trimming removed 6 bases from V and 4 bases from J; junction bases left unmatched: 7.